This T cell receptor beta chain was documented in a study of OX40 agonist ivuxolimab in advanced cancers. Study-level background: One hepatocellular carcinoma and a couple of cutaneous melanoma patients partially responded.

A remark on this clone: Its antigen is still unknown.

Researchers took blood at baseline, on cycle 4 day 1, and on cycle 7 day 1. Looked up from germline, CDR1 is MRHNA and CDR2 is SNTAGT. Trimming took 0 bases from V and 6 from J; bases not matched to a gene: 6. This CDR3 has 17 residues. Points from the study as a whole: The authors also found low normalized T-cell clonal expansion in some nonresponders.

Some clones are missing from TCRdb's copy, which holds only in-frame ones; the method was immunoSEQ multiplex PCR. The sample has 1,500 to 2,000 clones; over 70% are singletons. J is TRBJ2-2 and V is TRBV6-4; 11 positions match TRBD1. Sequencing used CD4+ or CD8+ T cells sorted from blood, obtained in a trial of the OX40 agonist ivuxolimab. This TCR derives from an adult with an advanced solid tumor such as melanoma, head and neck, liver or kidney cancer. The CDR3 spells CASSDSAGQGAAGELFF. As DNA, the CDR3 is TGTGCCAGCAGTGACTCCGCCGGACAGGGGGCAGCCGGGGAGCTGTTTTTT.